This T cell receptor beta chain was profiled in a study of blood T cell repertoires in COVID-19. Those who participated ranged in age from roughly 18 to 100 years and resided in about two dozen US areas. Between the trimmed V and J ends, which lost 0 bases and 13 bases, there was a span of 16 bases. CDR1 and CDR2 from the germline V gene are SGHRS and YFSETQ. This CDR3 is built from 13 residues. In the original workflow: Reference gene primer amplification gave estimated nucleated cell counts. Sequencing was performed with immunoSEQ multiplex PCR; in TCRdb, only in-frame clones are kept and a portion is missing. The DNA was the basis for D and trimming; V, J and clone size are from that table. The sample yields a few hundred thousand clones, about nine tenths seen once.

The sequenced sample consisted of PBMCs or T cells enriched from blood (not recorded which). The chain couples TRBV5-1 to TRBJ1-2; no reliable D call. This clonotype originated in a woman aged 18 to 35 who had recovered from COVID-19. In nucleotides, the CDR3 is TGCGCCAGCAGCTTGGTCAACGGGGAATCCAGCACCTTC. Encoded protein: CASSLVNGESSTF. The complete variable domain, with remaining parts taken from reference TRBV5-1 and TRBJ1-2, reads KAGVTQTPRYLIKTRGQQVTLSCSPISGHRSVSWYQQTPGQGLQFLFEYFSETQRNKGNFPGRFSGRQFSNSRSEMNVSTLELGDSALYLCASSLVNGESSTFGSGTRLTVV.